This T cell receptor beta chain derives from a study of CD8 T cells in Susac syndrome. With random hexamers, roughly 0.45 to 1 ug RNA was reverse transcribed. TCRdb recomputed calls from the immunoSEQ multiplex PCR reads with MiXCR, one row per CDR3 protein. The sample shows fewer than 350,000 distinct CDR3 sequences, 65% to 90% of them seen only once. V gave up 7 bases and J gave up 1 base, with 11 bases separating them. There are 12 residues in the CDR3. Looked up from germline, CDR1 is DFQATT and CDR2 is SNEGSKA (reference sequence). The chain is built from TRBV20-1 and TRBJ2-7; D is unresolved. Material: CD8+ T cells from PBMCs. The sequence was collected from a human donor with multiple sclerosis. DNA of the CDR3: TGCAGTGGCCGAGATGGATCCTACGAGCAGTACTTC. It is translated as CSGRDGSYEQYF.